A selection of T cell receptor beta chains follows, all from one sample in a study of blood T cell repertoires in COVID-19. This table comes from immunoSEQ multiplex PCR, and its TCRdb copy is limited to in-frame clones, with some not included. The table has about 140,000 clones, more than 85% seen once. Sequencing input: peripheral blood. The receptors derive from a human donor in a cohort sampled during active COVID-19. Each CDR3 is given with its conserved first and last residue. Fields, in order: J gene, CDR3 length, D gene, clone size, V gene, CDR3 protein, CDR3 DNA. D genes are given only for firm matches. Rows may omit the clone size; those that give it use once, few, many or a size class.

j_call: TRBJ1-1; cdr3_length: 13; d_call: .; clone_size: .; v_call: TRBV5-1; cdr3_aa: CASSLEGNTEAFF; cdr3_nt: TGCGCCAGCAGCTTAGAGGGGAACACTGAAGCTTTCTTT
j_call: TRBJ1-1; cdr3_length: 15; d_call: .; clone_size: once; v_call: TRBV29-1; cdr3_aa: CSVAGRTTMNTEAFF; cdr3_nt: TGCAGCGTTGCCGGCAGAACTACAATGAACACTGAAGCTTTCTTT
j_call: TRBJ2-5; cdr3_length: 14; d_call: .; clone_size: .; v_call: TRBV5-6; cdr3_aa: CASTRVGQGETQYF; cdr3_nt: TGTGCCAGCACCAGGGTGGGGCAGGGGGAGACCCAGTACTTC
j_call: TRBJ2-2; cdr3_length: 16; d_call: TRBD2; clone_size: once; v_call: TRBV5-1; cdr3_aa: CASSQRAGGGTGELFF; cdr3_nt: TGCGCCAGCAGCCAACGAGCGGGAGGAGGGACCGGGGAGCTGTTTTTT
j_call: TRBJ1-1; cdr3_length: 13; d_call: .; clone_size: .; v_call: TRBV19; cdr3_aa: CASRINQNTEAFF; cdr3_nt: TGTGCCAGTAGAATCAATCAAAACACTGAAGCTTTCTTT
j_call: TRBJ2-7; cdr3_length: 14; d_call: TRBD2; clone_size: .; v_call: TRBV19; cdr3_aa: CASKGRLAGDEQYF; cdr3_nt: TGTGCCAGTAAAGGGAGACTAGCGGGAGACGAGCAGTACTTC
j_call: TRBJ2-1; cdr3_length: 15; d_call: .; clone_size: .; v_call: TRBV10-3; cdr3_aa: CAISPGLRSYNEQFF; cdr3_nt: TGTGCCATCAGTCCGGGACTCCGCTCCTACAATGAGCAGTTCTTC
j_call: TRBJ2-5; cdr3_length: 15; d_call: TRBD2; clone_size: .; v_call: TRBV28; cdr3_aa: CASSFRGRASETQYF; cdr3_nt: TGTGCCAGCAGTTTCCGCGGGAGGGCCTCAGAGACCCAGTACTTC
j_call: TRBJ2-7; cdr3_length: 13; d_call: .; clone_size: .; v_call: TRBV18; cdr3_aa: CASSVARAYEQYF; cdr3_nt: TGTGCCAGCTCAGTAGCGCGGGCCTACGAGCAGTACTTC
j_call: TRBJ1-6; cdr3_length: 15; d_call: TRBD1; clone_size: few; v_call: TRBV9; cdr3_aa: CASSVDATGGSPLHF; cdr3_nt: TGTGCCAGCAGCGTAGATGCGACAGGGGGTTCACCCCTCCACTTT
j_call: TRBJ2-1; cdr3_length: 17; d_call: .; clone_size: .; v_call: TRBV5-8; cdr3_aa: CASSLSRLWGAYNEQFF; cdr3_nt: TGTGCCAGCAGCTTGTCGCGACTATGGGGGGCCTACAATGAGCAGTTCTTC
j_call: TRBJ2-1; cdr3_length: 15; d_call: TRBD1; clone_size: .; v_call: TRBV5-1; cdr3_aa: CASSRTGWEYNEQFF; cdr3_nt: TGCGCCAGCAGCCGGACAGGGTGGGAATACAATGAGCAGTTCTTC
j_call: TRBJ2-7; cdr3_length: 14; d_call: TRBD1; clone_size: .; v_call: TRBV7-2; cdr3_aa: CASSFTGTGPEQYF; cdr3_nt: TGTGCCAGCAGCTTTACCGGGACAGGGCCCGAGCAGTACTTC
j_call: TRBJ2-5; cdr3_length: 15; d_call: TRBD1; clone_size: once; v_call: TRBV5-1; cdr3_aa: CASSPFGQGRETQYF; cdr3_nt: TGCGCCAGCAGCCCGTTCGGACAGGGGCGAGAGACCCAGTACTTC
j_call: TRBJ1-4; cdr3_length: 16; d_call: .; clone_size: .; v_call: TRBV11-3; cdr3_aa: CASSTGGERDIEKLFF; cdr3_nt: TGTGCCAGCAGCACCGGTGGAGAGCGGGATATAGAAAAACTGTTTTTT
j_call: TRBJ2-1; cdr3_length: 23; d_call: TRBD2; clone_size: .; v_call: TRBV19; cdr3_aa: CASSIGRLAGGPKARGPYNEQFF; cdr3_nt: TGTGCCAGTAGTATAGGCAGACTAGCGGGAGGACCAAAGGCACGAGGTCCTTACAATGAGCAGTTCTTC
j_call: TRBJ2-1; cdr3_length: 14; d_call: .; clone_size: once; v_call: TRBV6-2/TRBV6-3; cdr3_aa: CASSSSPPDNEQFF; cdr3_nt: TGTGCCAGCAGTTCGTCCCCCCCTGACAATGAGCAGTTCTTC
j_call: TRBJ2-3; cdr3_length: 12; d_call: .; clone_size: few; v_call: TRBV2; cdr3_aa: CASSTSGDTQYF; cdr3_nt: TGTGCCAGCAGCACATCGGGGGATACGCAGTATTTT
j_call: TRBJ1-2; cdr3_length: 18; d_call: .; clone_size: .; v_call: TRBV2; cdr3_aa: CASRAPGTAARSNYGYTF; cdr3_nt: TGTGCCAGCAGAGCTCCCGGGACTGCGGCCAGGAGTAACTATGGCTACACCTTC
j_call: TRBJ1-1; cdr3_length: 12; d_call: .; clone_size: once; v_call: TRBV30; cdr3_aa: CAWRTANTEAFF; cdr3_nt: TGTGCCTGGAGGACAGCCAACACTGAAGCTTTCTTT
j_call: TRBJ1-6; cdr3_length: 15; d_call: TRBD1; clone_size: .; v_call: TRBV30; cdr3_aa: CAWRGQGMERSPLHF; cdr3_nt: TGTGCCTGGAGAGGACAGGGGATGGAAAGGTCACCCCTCCACTTT
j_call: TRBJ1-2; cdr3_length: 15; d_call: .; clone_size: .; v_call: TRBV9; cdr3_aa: CASSVDYWQNYGYTF; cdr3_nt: TGTGCCAGCAGCGTAGATTATTGGCAGAACTATGGCTACACCTTC
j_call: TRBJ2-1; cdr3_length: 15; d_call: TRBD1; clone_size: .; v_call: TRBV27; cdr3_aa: CASSLDRGPYNEQFF; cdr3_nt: TGTGCCAGCAGTTTGGACAGGGGACCCTACAATGAGCAGTTCTTC
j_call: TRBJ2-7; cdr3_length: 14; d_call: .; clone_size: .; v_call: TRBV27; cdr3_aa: CASSLSGISYEQYF; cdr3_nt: TGTGCCAGCAGTTTAAGTGGCATTTCCTACGAGCAGTACTTC
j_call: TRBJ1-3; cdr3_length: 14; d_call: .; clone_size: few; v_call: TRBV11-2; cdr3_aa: CASSLGSPRNTIYF; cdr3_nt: TGTGCCAGCAGCTTAGGGTCTCCTAGAAACACCATATATTTT